This T cell receptor beta chain derives from a study of T cell responses to AZD1222 COVID-19 vaccine. In the case of this clone: Its target is not known.

Study findings and constraints: The span of vaccine-associated CD4 TCRs extended across spike, with dominance at 160-218 and 743-854.

The germline V and J ends were trimmed by 9 bases and 5 bases, with 10 bases remaining between them. CDR1 is LNHDA, CDR2 SQIVND, per germline (reference sequence). The CDR3 extends over 12 amino acids. The data were produced by immunoSEQ multiplex PCR, yet TCRdb's version contains in-frame clones alone and is incomplete. The table includes roughly 15,000 clones, about three quarters detected once. The sample consisted of peripheral blood, taken 28 days after the second AZD1222 dose. The rearrangement joins TRBV19 to TRBJ1-4; D unclear. This clonotype originated in an adult who received the AZD1222 COVID-19 vaccine. The CDR3 reads CASTRMNEKLFF. The CDR3, as DNA: TGTGCCAGCACCCGGATGAATGAAAAACTGTTTTTT.